This TCR beta chain was identified in a study of beta chain features in type 1 diabetes. The wider study: Analysis included over 100,000,000 sorted cells drawn from all samples.

Reverse transcribing all isolated RNA meant expressed TCRB transcripts were sequenced. TCRdb's table, derived via immunoSEQ multiplex PCR, lists solely in-frame clones and lacks some. This repertoire shows around 500,000 clones, about an eighth found once; its top ten account for 0.045% to 0.06%. Donors underwent one heparinised blood draw, about 0.12 L on average. This clone appeared a few times. The CDR3 spans 15 residues. The germline V gene has CDR1 SEHNR and CDR2 FQNEAQ (reference sequence). V lost 0 bases and J lost 4; bases outside the gene matches: 4. The sample was naive CD4+ T cells from blood. This clonotype was obtained from a woman between 18 and 29 years old in good health. This chain connects TRBV7-9 to TRBJ1-2, with 8 bases lining up with TRBD1. The CDR3, as DNA: TGTGCCAGCAGCTTAGCGCGACAGGGGATCTATGGCTACACCTTC. Its protein product is CASSLARQGIYGYTF.